This TCR beta chain was captured by sequencing in a study of blood T cell repertoires in COVID-19. The V and J ends lost 2 bases and 4 bases respectively, with 15 bases between them. The germline CDR1 and CDR2 sequences are SGHRS and YFSETQ. The CDR3 consists of 15 residues. This table comes from immunoSEQ multiplex PCR, and its TCRdb copy is limited to in-frame clones, with some not included. Found here are fewer than 400,000 clones, approximately 87% of them singletons; the top ten hold approximately 10%. The sequencing input was PBMCs or T cells enriched from blood (not recorded which). The chain recombines TRBV5-1 with TRBJ2-5, with D hard to call. This receptor was taken from a woman aged 50 to 60 who had recovered from COVID-19. CDR3 region: CASSFIKEPGETQYF. The CDR3 DNA is TGCGCCAGCAGCTTTATCAAGGAGCCTGGAGAGACCCAGTACTTC.